What follows are 13 T cell receptor beta chains derived from one specimen sequenced in a study of vaccination effects on CD4 cells after COVID-19. This table comes from immunoSEQ multiplex PCR, and its TCRdb copy is limited to in-frame clones, with some not included. This sample has about 74,000 clones; approximately 71% occur once, and the top ten carry over 2%. Antigens for these TCRs are unknown. Subsequent to roughly 9 days of culture, CD4+ T cells were isolated. The sample in question was CD4+ T cells from PBMCs cultured without peptide, obtained before COVID-19 vaccination. The source is a human donor who received a COVID-19 vaccine.

This clone was counted a single time. The chain uses TRBV7-3 and TRBJ1-2, with TRBD1 identical over 12 bases. Per germline, CDR1 SGHTA and CDR2 FQGTGA. V shed 4 bases, J shed 8 bases, and the junction held 8 bases outside the gene matches. The CDR3 runs to 15 residues. The DNA of the CDR3 is TGTGCCAGCAGCTCCGGGACAGGGGGCGTATCCGGCTACACCTTC. This gives the protein CASSSGTGGVSGYTF.

This clone was seen only a few times. The CDR3 DNA is TGCGCCAGCAGCTCGCGAGGTAGCGGGGGGAGATACAATGAGCAGTTCTTC. Translation: CASSSRGSGGRYNEQFF. The J gene is TRBJ2-1, the V gene TRBV5-1, with 10 nucleotides matching TRBD2. The V segment lost 3 bases and the J segment 4 bases; nucleotides outside the gene matches: 10. The CDR3 contains 17 residues. The germline gives CDR1 SGHRS, CDR2 YFSETQ.

This rearrangement joins TRBV6-2 or TRBV6-3 to TRBJ2-2; no clear D gene. The CDR3 length is 15 residues. Trimming left V 6 bases short and J 0 bases short, with 11 bases between. Germline V gene sequence: CDR1 MNHEY, CDR2 SVGEGT. The CDR3 nucleotides are TGTGCCAGCAGCCCGAGTCGCGCGAACACCGGGGAGCTGTTTTTT. Translated, it gives CASSPSRANTGELFF.

The chain is built from TRBV15 and TRBJ1-2; 7 positions agree with TRBD1. Germline trimming cut 3 bases from V and 5 bases from J; bases unmatched to any gene: 9. CDR1 is LNHNV and CDR2 is YYDKDF in the germline V gene (reference sequence). The CDR3 is 15 amino acids. CDR3 amino acids: CATSRGRGPWYGYTF. The CDR3 bases are TGTGCCACCAGCAGGGGGAGGGGGCCTTGGTATGGCTACACCTTC.

The rearrangement uses TRBV20-1 and TRBJ2-5; D ambiguous. The CDR3 has 11 residues. CDR1 and CDR2 from the germline V gene are DFQATT and SNEGSKA (reference sequence). Trimming cost V 4 bases and J 2 bases, with 5 bases left between them. CDR3 in amino acids: CSATGQETQYF. The CDR3, as DNA: TGCAGTGCTACAGGTCAAGAGACCCAGTACTTC.

The V gene is TRBV2, the J gene TRBJ1-6; tentatively, D is TRBD1 (5 bases). Germline V gene data show CDR1 as SNHLY and CDR2 as FYNNEI. CDR3 size: 14 residues. V was cut by 3 bases and J by 7 bases, with 10 bases left in between. This CDR3 reads CASSDQGLNSPLHF. The CDR3 coding sequence is TGTGCCAGCAGTGACCAGGGATTAAATTCACCCCTCCACTTT.

The CDR3 bases are TGTGCCAGCAGCAGACGGACAGGGGGCACAGATACGCAGTATTTT. This gives the protein CASSRRTGGTDTQYF. The chain links TRBV7-3 to TRBJ2-3; 9 bases line up with TRBD1. The ends lost 5 bases at V and 1 base at J; junction bases unmatched: 4. Germline loops: CDR1 SGHTA, CDR2 FQGTGA. CDR3 length: 15 residues.

This rearrangement joins TRBV6-5 to TRBJ2-2, with D uncertain. Trimming left V 0 bases short and J 6 bases short, with 8 bases between. The CDR3 consists of 14 residues. Germline loops: CDR1 MNHEY, CDR2 SVGAGI. In nucleotides, the CDR3 is TGTGCCAGCAGTTACTCTATGTATTCCGGGGAGCTGTTTTTT. Protein sequence: CASSYSMYSGELFF.

The chain is built from TRBV9 and TRBJ1-3; D not certain. The germline V gene encodes CDR1 SGDLS and CDR2 YYNGEE. Trimming cost V 0 bases and J 4 bases, with 8 bases left between them. The CDR3 is 14 amino acids. Here the CDR3 DNA reads TGTGCCAGCAGCGTAGCGACAACGGGAAACACCATATATTTT. Translated, it gives CASSVATTGNTIYF.

The chain uses TRBV7-3 and TRBJ2-6; 8 positions agree with TRBD1. Trimming cost V 1 base and J 4 bases; bases outside gene matches: 9. CDR1 SGHTA and CDR2 FQGTGA come from the germline V gene. This CDR3 has 18 residues. CDR3 amino acids: CASSLRGQGSLGANVLTF. For the CDR3, the DNA is TGTGCCAGCAGCTTAAGAGGACAGGGATCTCTGGGGGCCAACGTCCTGACTTTC.

The chain couples TRBV19 to TRBJ2-6; 10 nucleotides line up with TRBD1. Per the germline V gene, CDR1 is LNHDA and CDR2 is SQIVND (reference sequence). The length of the CDR3 is 21 residues. J lost 0 bases, V lost 6 bases, and 17 bases had no gene match. Here the CDR3 reads CASSLIRPGQGMISGANVLTF. The CDR3 coding sequence is TGTGCCAGTAGCCTTATACGACCGGGACAGGGGATGATCTCTGGGGCCAACGTCCTGACTTTC.

The chain uses TRBV7-6 and TRBJ1-1; D gene ambiguous. This CDR3 comprises 17 residues. Per germline, CDR1 SGHVS and CDR2 FNYEAQ. V shed 1 base and J shed 9 bases, with 24 bases lying between them. The DNA for the CDR3 is TGTGCCAGCAGCTTAGAGGCAGGCGCGAGTGTAGTTGGTAAAGCTTTCTTT. Translation: CASSLEAGASVVGKAFF.

The chain links TRBV4-1 to TRBJ2-2; the match to TRBD1 covers 9 bases. CDR1 is MGHRA, CDR2 YSYEKL, per germline. There are 14 residues in the CDR3. V was pared by 1 base and J by 6 bases, with 0 bases of the junction left unmatched. The DNA of the CDR3 is TGCGCCAGCAGCCAAGGACAGGGGGCCGGGGAGCTGTTTTTT. It is translated as CASSQGQGAGELFF.